The 19 T cell receptor beta chains below come from one sample, sequenced in a study of T-cell reconstitution after alpha-beta-depleted transplantation in children. Unique molecular identifiers featured in how the TCRbeta library was prepared. A single record per CDR3 protein comes from TCRdb applying MiXCR to the PCR reads. The data show about 600,000 distinct CDR3 sequences, roughly a tenth seen once. The specimen was PBMCs from the stem cell graft donor, collected from the stem cell graft. The receptor set was obtained from a human donor who donated a stem cell graft to a child with acute myeloid leukemia.

This clonotype has a count of ten or more. J is TRBJ2-7 and V is TRBV20-1, with 8 bases aligning to TRBD2. Germline loops: CDR1 DFQATT, CDR2 SNEGSKA (reference sequence). Losses at the gene ends were 5 bases for V and 3 bases for J; bases not matched to a gene: 3. The CDR3 has 12 amino acids. The CDR3 sequence is CSAPGTSYEQYF. The CDR3 DNA follows: TGCAGTGCTCCCGGGACTAGCTACGAGCAGTACTTC.

This clonotype has just a few counts. The rearrangement links TRBV28 to TRBJ2-1, with TRBD2 identical over 7 bases. Germline CDR1 reads MDHEN; CDR2 reads SYDVKM. The CDR3 contains 15 residues. Trimming cost V 8 bases and J 7 bases; bases outside gene matches: 14. The CDR3 DNA reads TGTGCCAGCCGAAAGAGGCTAGCGGCTAGAAATGAGCAGTTCTTC. Translated, it gives CASRKRLAARNEQFF.

Many counts were recorded for this clonotype. This chain links TRBV9 with TRBJ1-1; D remains ambiguous. This CDR3 has 13 amino acids. V gave up 0 bases and J gave up 1 base, with 4 bases separating them. Germline V gene lookup returns CDR1 SGDLS and CDR2 YYNGEE. The CDR3 region has the DNA TGTGCCAGCAGCGTAGCAGGGAACACTGAAGCTTTCTTT. Protein sequence: CASSVAGNTEAFF.

This chain links TRBV14 with TRBJ2-3, with 10 bases matching TRBD2. CDR1 is SGHDN and CDR2 is FVKESK in the germline V gene. The trim removed 4 bases at V and 2 bases at J, leaving 6 bases unmatched. The CDR3 spans 16 residues. CDR3 protein: CASSRKLAGITDTQYF. The CDR3 DNA reads TGTGCCAGCAGCCGCAAACTAGCGGGAATCACAGATACGCAGTATTTT. Combining the CDR3 with reference TRBV14 and TRBJ2-3 gives the whole variable domain EAGVTQFPSHSVIEKGQTVTLRCDPISGHDNLYWYRRVMGKEIKFLLHFVKESKQDESGMPNNRFLAERTGGTYSTLKVQPAELEDSGVYFCASSRKLAGITDTQYFGPGTRLTVL.

This clonotype was detected a few times. The chain carries TRBV6-5 and TRBJ1-6; no clear D gene. Germline V gene data show CDR1 as MNHEY and CDR2 as SVGAGI. V was shortened by 9 bases and J by 8 bases, with 11 bases between the two germline ends. The CDR3 sequence is 12 residues long. DNA for the CDR3: TGTGCCAGTCGTGGGTGGGATTCACCCCTCCACTTT. Amino acids: CASRGWDSPLHF.

This clonotype was seen repeatedly, ten times or more. CDR3 loop: CASSLADSTDTQYF. In nucleotides, the CDR3 is TGTGCCAGCAGCTTAGCTGATAGCACAGATACGCAGTATTTT. The chain joins TRBV7-3 to TRBJ2-3; D not resolved. This CDR3 is built from 14 residues. Germline lookup yields CDR1 SGHTA and CDR2 FQGTGA. The ends were cut back, 2 bases at V and 0 bases at J, with 6 bases in the middle. The entire variable domain, with the rest obtained from reference TRBV7-3 and TRBJ2-3, is as follows: GAGVSQTPSNKVTEKGKYVELRCDPISGHTALYWYRQSLGQGPEFLIYFQGTGAADDSGLPNDRFFAVRPEGSVSTLKIQRTERGDSAVYLCASSLADSTDTQYFGPGTRLTVL.

This clonotype was seen only a few times. This chain joins TRBV5-1 and TRBJ1-1; a weak D match, TRBD1 (6 bases). V gave up 8 bases and J gave up 5 bases, with 19 bases separating them. The CDR3 is made up of 14 amino acids. CDR1 and CDR2 (germline): SGHRS, YFSETQ. The CDR3 sequence is CASSPAGVMTEAFF. DNA of the CDR3: TGCGCCAGTTCCCCGGCAGGGGTTATGACTGAAGCTTTCTTT.

This clonotype was detected only a few times. The CDR3 spells CASSLAGTSGILRKKGEQFF. The CDR3 region has the DNA TGCGCCAGCAGCTTGGCCGGGACTAGCGGGATCCTACGCAAAAAGGGTGAGCAGTTCTTC. The chain employs TRBV5-1 and TRBJ2-1; the match to TRBD2 covers 13 bases. CDR1 and CDR2 from the germline V gene are SGHRS and YFSETQ. V shed 0 bases and J 9 bases; nucleotides not matched to a gene: 18. The CDR3 contains 20 residues.

This clonotype was counted ten times or more. The chain has TRBV29-1 and TRBJ2-5; 8 bases match TRBD1. CDR3 size: 13 residues. V lost 7 bases and J lost 5; bases outside the gene matches: 9. The germline gives CDR1 SQVTM, CDR2 ANQGSEA. CDR3 amino acids: CSAAGQGLETQYF. The CDR3 nucleotides read TGCAGCGCGGCCGGACAGGGATTGGAGACCCAGTACTTC. Combining the CDR3 with reference TRBV29-1 and TRBJ2-5 gives the whole variable domain SAVISQKPSRDICQRGTSLTIQCQVDSQVTMMFWYRQQPGQSLTLIATANQGSEATYESGFVIDKFPISRPNLTFSTLTVSNMSPEDSSIYLCSAAGQGLETQYFGPGTRLLVL.

This clonotype was counted a few times. The rearrangement links TRBV28 to TRBJ1-1, with D possibly matching TRBD1 (5 bases). Germline assignment: CDR1 MDHEN and CDR2 SYDVKM. The CDR3 consists of 11 residues. V was trimmed by 7 bases and J by 14 bases, leaving 17 bases between them. CDR3 in amino acids: CASTPGPFLFF. In nucleotides, the CDR3 is TGTGCCAGCACCCCGGGACCCTTTTTGTTCTTT.

The chain has TRBV3-1 and TRBJ2-1, with D perhaps TRBD1 (5 bases). The V end was cut by 7 bases, the J end by 0 bases, with 16 bases between. Germline V gene lookup returns CDR1 LGHDT and CDR2 YNNKEL (reference sequence). This CDR3 region has 16 residues. CDR3 sequence: CASTTWGRSSYNEQFF. The CDR3 DNA sequence: TGTGCCAGCACCACATGGGGCAGAAGCTCCTACAATGAGCAGTTCTTC.

Ten or more counts support this clonotype. The J gene is TRBJ2-5, the V gene TRBV6-2 or TRBV6-3; a weak D match, TRBD1 (6 bases). Deletions cut 0 bases from V and 5 bases from J, with 10 bases between. This CDR3 contains 14 residues. Germline CDR1 and CDR2: MNHEY and SVGEGT. The CDR3 DNA reads TGTGCCAGCAGTTACTCTGCAGGGGCGGAGACCCAGTACTTC. Translation: CASSYSAGAETQYF.

About this clonotype: The junction and the germline gene differ at one end; a read error may be behind it. The chain combines TRBV29-1 with TRBJ1-1; weak D call: TRBD1 (5 bases). The CDR3 has 12 amino acids. Per the germline V gene, CDR1 is SQVTM and CDR2 is ANQGSEA. CDR3 DNA: TGCAGCGTTGAAGGAATGGGGACTGAAGCTTACTTT. This codes for CSVEGMGTEAYF.

The J gene is TRBJ1-2, the V gene TRBV12-3 or TRBV12-4; 8 bases align to TRBD1. The CDR3 contains 15 residues. The V segment lost 5 bases and the J segment 4 bases; nucleotides outside the gene matches: 9. CDR3 bases: TGTGCCAGCAGTAGAAGCCGGGACAGGCTCTATGGCTACACCTTC. Translated: CASSRSRDRLYGYTF.

This clonotype appeared many times. The genes are TRBV10-3 and TRBJ2-1; tentatively, D is TRBD1 (6 bases). The CDR3 is 17 residues long. Trimming shortened V by 0 bases and J by 2 bases, and 14 bases separated the two germline ends. Looked up from germline, CDR1 is ENHRY and CDR2 is SYGVKD. The CDR3 here is CAISESDRADPYNEQFF. The CDR3 DNA reads as TGTGCCATCAGTGAGTCGGACAGAGCTGACCCCTACAATGAGCAGTTCTTC.

This chain connects TRBV4-3 to TRBJ1-5, with 8 bases fitting TRBD1. J gave up 0 bases and V 0 bases, and 10 bases lay outside the gene matches. Germline lookup yields CDR1 LGHNA and CDR2 YSLEER. The CDR3 extends over 19 amino acids. CDR3 sequence reads: CASSQEVQGALYSNQPQHF. The CDR3 nucleotides read TGCGCCAGCAGCCAAGAGGTCCAGGGGGCCCTTTATAGCAATCAGCCCCAGCATTTT.

The chain is built from TRBV27 and TRBJ2-7, with D tentatively TRBD2 (5 bases). V lost 3 bases, J lost 1 base, and 19 bases lay in between. Germline V lookup: CDR1 MNHEY, CDR2 SMNVEV (reference sequence). The CDR3 totals 17 residues. The CDR3 nucleotides are TGTGCCAGCAGTTTCGGAGGAGTTGGCGATTTGTCCTACGAGCAGTACTTC. Protein product: CASSFGGVGDLSYEQYF.

V usage is TRBV3-1 and J usage is TRBJ2-7; TRBD2 matches at 7 bases. Germline V gene sequence: CDR1 LGHDT, CDR2 YNNKEL (reference sequence). V was clipped by 0 bases and J by 5 bases; unmatched bases: 4. The CDR3 is made up of 14 amino acids. The CDR3 spells CASSQDPTSHEQYF. CDR3 nucleotide sequence: TGTGCCAGCAGCCAAGACCCGACTAGCCACGAGCAGTACTTC.

This clonotype was counted at least ten times. The chain links TRBV9 to TRBJ2-1, with 9 bases identical to TRBD2. The CDR3 has 17 amino acids. J lost 9 bases, V lost 4 bases, and 17 bases had no gene match. Per germline, CDR1 SGDLS and CDR2 YYNGEE. The CDR3, as DNA: TGTGCCAGCAGCCTCAGGACTAGCGTAAACCTTTACGGTGAGCAGTTCTTC. Encoded protein: CASSLRTSVNLYGEQFF.